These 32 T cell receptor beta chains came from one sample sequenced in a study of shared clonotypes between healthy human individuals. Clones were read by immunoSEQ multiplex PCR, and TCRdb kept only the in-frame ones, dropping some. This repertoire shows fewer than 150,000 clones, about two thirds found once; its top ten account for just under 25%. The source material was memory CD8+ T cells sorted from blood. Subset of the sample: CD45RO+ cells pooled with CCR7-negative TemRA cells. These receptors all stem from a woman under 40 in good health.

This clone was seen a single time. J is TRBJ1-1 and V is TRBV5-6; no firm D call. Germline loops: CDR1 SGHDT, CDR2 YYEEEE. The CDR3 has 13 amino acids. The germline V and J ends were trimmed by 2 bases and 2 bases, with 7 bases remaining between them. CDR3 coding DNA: TGTGCCAGCAGCTTACCCATCAACACTGAAGCTTTCTTT. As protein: CASSLPINTEAFF.

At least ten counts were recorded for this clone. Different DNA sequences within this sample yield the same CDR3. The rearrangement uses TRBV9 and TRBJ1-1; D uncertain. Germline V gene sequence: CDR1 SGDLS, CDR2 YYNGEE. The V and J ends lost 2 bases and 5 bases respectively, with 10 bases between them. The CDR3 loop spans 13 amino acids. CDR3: CASSVAWGTEAFF. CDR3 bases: TGTGCCAGCAGCGTCGCGTGGGGTACTGAAGCTTTCTTT.

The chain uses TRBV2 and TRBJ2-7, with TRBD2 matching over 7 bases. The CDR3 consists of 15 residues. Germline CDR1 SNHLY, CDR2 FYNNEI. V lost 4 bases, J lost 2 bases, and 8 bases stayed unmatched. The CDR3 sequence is CASSVRGRGTYEQYF. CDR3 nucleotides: TGTGCCAGCAGTGTACGAGGGAGGGGTACCTACGAGCAGTACTTC.

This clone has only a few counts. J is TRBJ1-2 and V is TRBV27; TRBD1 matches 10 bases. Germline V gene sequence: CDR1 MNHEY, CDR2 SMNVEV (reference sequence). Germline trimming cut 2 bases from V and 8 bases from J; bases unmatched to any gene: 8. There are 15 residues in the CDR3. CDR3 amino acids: CASSLATGGAGGYTF. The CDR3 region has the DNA TGTGCCAGCAGTTTAGCGACAGGGGGCGCAGGAGGCTACACCTTC.

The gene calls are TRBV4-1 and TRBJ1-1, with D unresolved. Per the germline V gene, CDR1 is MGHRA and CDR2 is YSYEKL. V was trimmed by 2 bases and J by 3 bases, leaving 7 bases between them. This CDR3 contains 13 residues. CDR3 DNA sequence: TGCGCCAGCAGCCAACAGGACGACACTGAAGCTTTCTTT. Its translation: CASSQQDDTEAFF.

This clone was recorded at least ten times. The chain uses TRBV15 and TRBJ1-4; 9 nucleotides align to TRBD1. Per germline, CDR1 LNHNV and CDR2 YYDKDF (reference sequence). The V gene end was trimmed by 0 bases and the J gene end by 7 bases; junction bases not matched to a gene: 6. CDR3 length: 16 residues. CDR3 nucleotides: TGTGCCACCAGCAGAGATTCGGGACAGGGCTCTGAAAAACTGTTTTTT. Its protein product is CATSRDSGQGSEKLFF.

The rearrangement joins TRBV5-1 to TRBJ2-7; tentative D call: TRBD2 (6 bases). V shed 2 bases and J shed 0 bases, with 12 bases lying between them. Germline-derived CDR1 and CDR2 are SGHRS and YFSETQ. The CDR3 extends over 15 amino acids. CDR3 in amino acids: CASSLDGSSSYEQYF. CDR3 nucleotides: TGCGCCAGCAGCTTAGACGGGAGTTCCTCCTACGAGCAGTACTTC.

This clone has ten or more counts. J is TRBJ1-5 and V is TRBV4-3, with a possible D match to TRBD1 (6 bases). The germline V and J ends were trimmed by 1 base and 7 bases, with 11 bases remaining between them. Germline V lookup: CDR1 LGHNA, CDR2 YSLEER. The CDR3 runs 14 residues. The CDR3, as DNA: TGCGCCAGCAGCCAAGTAGCGGACAGACAGCCCCAGCATTTT. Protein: CASSQVADRQPQHF.

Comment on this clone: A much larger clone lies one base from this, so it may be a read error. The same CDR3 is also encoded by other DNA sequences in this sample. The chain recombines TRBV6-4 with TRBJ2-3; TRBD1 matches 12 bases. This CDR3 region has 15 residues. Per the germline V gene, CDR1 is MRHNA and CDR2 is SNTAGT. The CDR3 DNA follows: TGTGCCAGCAGTGACGGGACAGGGGGCGCAGATACACAGTATTTT. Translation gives CASSDGTGGADTQYF.

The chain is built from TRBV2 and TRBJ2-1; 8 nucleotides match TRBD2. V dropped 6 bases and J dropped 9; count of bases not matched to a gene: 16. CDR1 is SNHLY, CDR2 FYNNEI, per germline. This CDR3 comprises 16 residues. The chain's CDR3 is CASSPKVGLVMVEQFF. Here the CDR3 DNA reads TGTGCCAGCAGCCCTAAGGTGGGACTAGTCATGGTTGAGCAGTTCTTC.

The CDR3 region is CASSTQGTYYGYTF. The DNA for the CDR3 is TGTGCCAGTAGTACCCAGGGGACCTACTATGGCTACACCTTC. This rearrangement joins TRBV19 to TRBJ1-2, with a weak D call TRBD1 (6 bases). Germline-derived CDR1 and CDR2 are LNHDA and SQIVND (reference sequence). The V and J ends lost 4 bases and 3 bases respectively, with 12 bases between them. There are 14 residues in the CDR3.

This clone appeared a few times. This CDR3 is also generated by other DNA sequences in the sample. Here the CDR3 reads CASSVGGGSDEQFF. The CDR3 DNA reads as TGTGCCAGCAGCGTAGGGGGCGGGAGCGATGAGCAGTTCTTC. The chain uses TRBV9 and TRBJ2-1, with 7 bases lining up with TRBD2. The CDR3 runs 14 residues. The germline V gene encodes CDR1 SGDLS and CDR2 YYNGEE. The V segment lost 0 bases and the J segment 8 bases; nucleotides outside the gene matches: 5.

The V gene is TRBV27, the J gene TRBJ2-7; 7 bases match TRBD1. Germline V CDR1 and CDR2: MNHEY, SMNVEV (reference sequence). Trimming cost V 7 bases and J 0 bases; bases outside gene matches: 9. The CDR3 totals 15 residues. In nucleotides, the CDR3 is TGTGCCAGCATCACTTTCCGGGACAGCTCCTACGAGCAGTACTTC. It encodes CASITFRDSSYEQYF.

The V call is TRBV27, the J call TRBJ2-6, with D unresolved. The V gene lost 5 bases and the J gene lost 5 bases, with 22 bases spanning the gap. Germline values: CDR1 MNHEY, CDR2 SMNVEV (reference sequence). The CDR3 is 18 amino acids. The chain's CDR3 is CASSGPYWLQSRANVLTF. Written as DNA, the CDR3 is TGTGCCAGCAGTGGTCCATACTGGCTACAAAGTCGGGCCAACGTCCTGACTTTC.

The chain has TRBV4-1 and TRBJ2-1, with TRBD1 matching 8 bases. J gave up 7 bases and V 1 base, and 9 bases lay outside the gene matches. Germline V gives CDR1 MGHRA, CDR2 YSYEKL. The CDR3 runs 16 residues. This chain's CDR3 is CASSQVGQGARNEQFF. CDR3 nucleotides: TGCGCCAGCAGCCAAGTGGGCCAGGGGGCACGGAATGAGCAGTTCTTC.

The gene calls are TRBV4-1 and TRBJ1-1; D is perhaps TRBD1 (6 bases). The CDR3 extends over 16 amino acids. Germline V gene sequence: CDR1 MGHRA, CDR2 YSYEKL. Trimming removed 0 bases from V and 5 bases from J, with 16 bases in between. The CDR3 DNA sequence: TGCGCCAGCAGCCAAGAGCCTGCGGACAGAGGGACTGAAGCTTTCTTT. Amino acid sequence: CASSQEPADRGTEAFF.

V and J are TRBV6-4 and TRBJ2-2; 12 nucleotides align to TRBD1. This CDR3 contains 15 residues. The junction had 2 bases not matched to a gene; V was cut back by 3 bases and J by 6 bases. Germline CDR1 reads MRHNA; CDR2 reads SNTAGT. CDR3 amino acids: CASSEGQGAPGELFF. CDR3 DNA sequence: TGTGCCAGCAGTGAGGGACAGGGGGCCCCCGGGGAGCTGTTTTTT.

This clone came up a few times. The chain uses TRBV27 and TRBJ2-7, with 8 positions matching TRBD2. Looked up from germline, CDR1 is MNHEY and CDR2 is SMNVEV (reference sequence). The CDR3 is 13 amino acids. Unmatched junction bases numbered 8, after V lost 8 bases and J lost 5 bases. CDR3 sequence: CASLPSGSHEQYF. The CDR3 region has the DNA TGTGCCAGCCTTCCCAGCGGGAGCCACGAGCAGTACTTC.

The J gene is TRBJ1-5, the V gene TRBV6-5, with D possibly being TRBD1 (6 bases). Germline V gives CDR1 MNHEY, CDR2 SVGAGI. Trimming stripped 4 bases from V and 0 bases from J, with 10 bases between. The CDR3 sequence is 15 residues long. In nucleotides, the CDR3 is TGTGCCAGCAGTTCGGACAGATATAGCAATCAGCCCCAGCATTTT. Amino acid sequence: CASSSDRYSNQPQHF.

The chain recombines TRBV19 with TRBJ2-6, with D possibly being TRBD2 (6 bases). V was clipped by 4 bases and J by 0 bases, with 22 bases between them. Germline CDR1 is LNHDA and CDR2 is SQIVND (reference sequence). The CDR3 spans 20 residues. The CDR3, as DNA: TGTGCCAGTAGTAGGAGGGCCCAGGGCCGGGGGATCTCTGGGGCCAACGTCCTGACTTTC. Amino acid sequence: CASSRRAQGRGISGANVLTF.

CDR3 bases: TGCAGCGTTGGAATGATAGGGACAGGGAGTTCCGAGCAGTACTTC. It specifies CSVGMIGTGSSEQYF. The chain employs TRBV29-1 and TRBJ2-7; TRBD1 agrees at 9 bases. The J segment lost 6 bases and the V segment lost 4 bases, leaving 13 bases of the junction unmatched. The CDR3 contains 15 residues. Germline V CDR1 and CDR2: SQVTM, ANQGSEA.

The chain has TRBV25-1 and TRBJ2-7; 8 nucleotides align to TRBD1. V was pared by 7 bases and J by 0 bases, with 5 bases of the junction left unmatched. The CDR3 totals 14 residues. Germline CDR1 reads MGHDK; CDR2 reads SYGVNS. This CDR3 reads CASTRTGSSYEQYF. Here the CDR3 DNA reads TGTGCCAGCACCCGGACAGGGAGCTCCTACGAGCAGTACTTC.

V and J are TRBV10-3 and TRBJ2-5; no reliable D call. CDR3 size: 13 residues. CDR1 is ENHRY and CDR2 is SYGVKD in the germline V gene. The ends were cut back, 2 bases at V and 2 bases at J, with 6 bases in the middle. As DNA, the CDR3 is TGTGCCATCAGTGAGCGGTCTCAAGAGACCCAGTACTTC. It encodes CAISERSQETQYF.

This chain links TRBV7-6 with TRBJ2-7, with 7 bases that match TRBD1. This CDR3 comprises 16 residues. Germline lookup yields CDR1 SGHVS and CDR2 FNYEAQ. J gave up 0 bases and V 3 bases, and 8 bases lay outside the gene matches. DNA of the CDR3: TGTGCCAGCAGCTTGGCCGGGGACAGCTTCTCCTACGAGCAGTACTTC. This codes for CASSLAGDSFSYEQYF.

The CDR3 loop reads CASSPQGGPTLYEQYF. DNA for the CDR3: TGTGCCAGCAGCCCACAGGGCGGGCCTACCCTCTACGAGCAGTACTTC. J is TRBJ2-5 and V is TRBV9; a possible D gene is TRBD1 (6 bases). The DNA matches TRBJ2-7 better at its end, which makes the J call doubtful. The CDR3 is made up of 16 amino acids. CDR1 is SGDLS, CDR2 YYNGEE, per germline.

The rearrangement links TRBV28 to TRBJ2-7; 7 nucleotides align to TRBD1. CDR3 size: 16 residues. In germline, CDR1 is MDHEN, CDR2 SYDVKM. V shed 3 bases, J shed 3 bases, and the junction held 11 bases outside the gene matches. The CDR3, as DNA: TGTGCCAGCAGTTTTAGGGGCGGACAGGCTTACTACGAGCAGTACTTC. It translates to CASSFRGGQAYYEQYF.

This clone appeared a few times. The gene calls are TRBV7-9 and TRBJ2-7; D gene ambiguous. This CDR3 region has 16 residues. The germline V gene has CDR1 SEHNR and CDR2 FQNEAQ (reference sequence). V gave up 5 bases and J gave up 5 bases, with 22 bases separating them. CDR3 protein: CASSPDWTATSHEQYF. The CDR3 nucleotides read TGTGCCAGCAGCCCAGATTGGACGGCCACTTCTCACGAGCAGTACTTC.

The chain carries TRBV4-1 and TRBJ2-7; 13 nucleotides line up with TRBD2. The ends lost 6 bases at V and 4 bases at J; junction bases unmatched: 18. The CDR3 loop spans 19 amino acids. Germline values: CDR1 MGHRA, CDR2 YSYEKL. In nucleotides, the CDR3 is TGCGCCAGCAGTCATTTTTACTTCGGACTAGCGGGAGTTAGGTACGAGCAGTACTTC. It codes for CASSHFYFGLAGVRYEQYF.

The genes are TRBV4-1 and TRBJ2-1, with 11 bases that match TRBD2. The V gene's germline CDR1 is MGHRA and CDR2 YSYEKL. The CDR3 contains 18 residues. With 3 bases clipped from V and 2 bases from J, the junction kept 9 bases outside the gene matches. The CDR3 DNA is TGCGCCAGCAGCCACGTCGATATGGGACTAGCGGCCTACAATGAGCAGTTCTTC. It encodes CASSHVDMGLAAYNEQFF.

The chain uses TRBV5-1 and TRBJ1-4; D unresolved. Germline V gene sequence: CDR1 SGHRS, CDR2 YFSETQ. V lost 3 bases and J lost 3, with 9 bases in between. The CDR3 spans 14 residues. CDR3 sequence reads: CASSYGDSNEKLFF. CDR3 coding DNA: TGCGCCAGCAGCTACGGCGATTCTAATGAAAAACTGTTTTTT.

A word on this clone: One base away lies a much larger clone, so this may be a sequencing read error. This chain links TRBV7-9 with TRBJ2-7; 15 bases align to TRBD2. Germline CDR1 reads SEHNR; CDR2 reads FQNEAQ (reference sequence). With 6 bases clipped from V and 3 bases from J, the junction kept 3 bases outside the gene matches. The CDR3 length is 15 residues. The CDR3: CASRPGLAGGYEQYF. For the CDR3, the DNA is TGTGCCAGCAGGCCGGGACTAGCGGGAGGCTACGAGCAGTACTTC.

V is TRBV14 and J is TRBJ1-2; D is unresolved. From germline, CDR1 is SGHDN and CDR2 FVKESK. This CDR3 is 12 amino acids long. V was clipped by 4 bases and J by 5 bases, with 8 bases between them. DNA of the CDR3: TGTGCCAGCAGCCCCACCTATTATGGCTACACCTTC. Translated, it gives CASSPTYYGYTF.